The source of this TCR beta chain is a study of blood T cell repertoires in COVID-19. Method: immunoSEQ multiplex PCR; TCRdb's copy keeps in-frame clones and lacks some. The sample comprises under 300,000 clones, 88% of which are singletons, and over 2% rests with the top ten. The CDR3 extends over 12 amino acids. V lost 5 bases to trimming and J lost 5 bases, with 9 bases between them. The sequenced material came from PBMCs or T cells enriched from blood (not recorded which). The chain has TRBV12-3 or TRBV12-4 and TRBJ1-1, with a tentative D call TRBD1 (6 bases). The clonotype originates from a middle-aged woman with acute COVID-19. This CDR3 is CASSPQGTEAFF. The CDR3, as DNA: TGTGCCAGCAGTCCGCAGGGGACTGAAGCTTTCTTT.